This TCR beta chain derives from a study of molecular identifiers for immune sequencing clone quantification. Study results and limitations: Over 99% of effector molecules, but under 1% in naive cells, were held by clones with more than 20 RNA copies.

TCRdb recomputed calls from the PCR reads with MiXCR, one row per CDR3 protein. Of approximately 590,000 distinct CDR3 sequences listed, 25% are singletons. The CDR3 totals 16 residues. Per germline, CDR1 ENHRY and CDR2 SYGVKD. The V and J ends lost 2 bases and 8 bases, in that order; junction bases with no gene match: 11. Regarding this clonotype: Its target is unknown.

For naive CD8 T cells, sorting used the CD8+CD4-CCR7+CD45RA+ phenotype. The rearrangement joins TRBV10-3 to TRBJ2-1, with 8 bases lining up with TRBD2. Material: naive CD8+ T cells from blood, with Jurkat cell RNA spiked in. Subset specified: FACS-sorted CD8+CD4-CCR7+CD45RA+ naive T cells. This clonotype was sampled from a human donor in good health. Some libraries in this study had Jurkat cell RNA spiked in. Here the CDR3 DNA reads TGTGCCATCAGTGAGGGACTAGCAGTCGGTGTCGATGAGCAGTTCTTC. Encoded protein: CAISEGLAVGVDEQFF.